One and the same sample provided the 7 T cell receptor beta chains below, sequenced in a study of CD8+ T cells in alopecia areata. The sample's treatment: oral pan-JAK inhibitor, 5-10 mg twice daily. Extracted RNA was reverse transcribed, and the resulting cDNA served as sequencing template. The data were produced by immunoSEQ multiplex PCR, yet TCRdb's version contains in-frame clones alone and is incomplete. The repertoire holds around 140,000 clones, with 86% as singletons. The input for sequencing was CD8+ T cells sorted from blood, taken at week 4, from a patient treated with tofacitinib. The receptor set was obtained from a human donor with alopecia areata.

Only a few counts were recorded for this clone. This sequence joins TRBV7-9 and TRBJ2-7, with 7 bases lining up with TRBD1. Looked up from germline, CDR1 is SEHNR and CDR2 is FQNEAQ (reference sequence). The CDR3 runs to 16 residues. Losses at the gene ends were 4 bases for V and 2 bases for J; bases not matched to a gene: 11. In DNA, the CDR3 is TGTGCCAGCAGCTCGTCCACAGGGGAGTTGACCTACGAGCAGTACTTC. This encodes CASSSSTGELTYEQYF.

The chain uses TRBV7-8 and TRBJ2-7, with TRBD2 identical over 7 bases. Germline V CDR1 and CDR2: SGHVS, FQNEAQ. After removal of 5 bases from V and 7 bases from J, the junction contained 14 bases not matched to a gene. The CDR3 runs to 15 residues. The CDR3, as DNA: TGTGCCAGCAGCCCCGAGGTGGGGAGGGCGCGGGAGCAGTACTTC. It translates to CASSPEVGRAREQYF.

This chain connects TRBV29-1 to TRBJ2-1; 9 bases map to TRBD2. This CDR3 has 14 residues. CDR1 SQVTM and CDR2 ANQGSEA come from the germline V gene. J gave up 3 bases and V 2 bases, and 2 bases lay outside the gene matches. CDR3 protein: CSVESSGNYNEQFF. The CDR3 bases are TGCAGCGTTGAATCTAGCGGGAACTACAATGAGCAGTTCTTC.

V usage is TRBV30 and J usage is TRBJ2-1; D is possibly TRBD1 (5 bases). With 3 bases removed from V and 1 base from J, the gap between germline ends came to 19 bases. The germline V gene encodes CDR1 GTSNPN and CDR2 SVGIG (reference sequence). The CDR3 loop spans 17 amino acids. The CDR3 loop reads CAWRAGPGKGSYNEQFF. For the CDR3, the DNA is TGTGCCTGGAGGGCAGGGCCAGGGAAAGGGTCCTACAATGAGCAGTTCTTC.

The V call is TRBV30, the J call TRBJ2-5; possibly TRBD1 for D (6 bases). The CDR3 spans 17 residues. Trimming removed 0 bases from V and 5 bases from J, with 22 bases in between. Germline-derived CDR1 and CDR2 are GTSNPN and SVGIG (reference sequence). The CDR3 loop reads CAWSVLYRDGEGETQYF. CDR3 DNA: TGTGCCTGGAGTGTATTGTACAGGGATGGAGAGGGTGAGACCCAGTACTTC.

The chain couples TRBV5-1 to TRBJ2-5; unclear D gene. Trimming took 2 bases from V and 0 from J, leaving 11 bases between them. The CDR3 is 15 amino acids. Germline V gene sequence: CDR1 SGHRS, CDR2 YFSETQ. DNA for the CDR3: TGCGCCAGCAGCTTAGTACCTGGATACCAAGAGACCCAGTACTTC. Translation: CASSLVPGYQETQYF.

This rearrangement joins TRBV7-8 to TRBJ1-5; no clear D gene. This CDR3 is 17 amino acids long. Germline CDR1 and CDR2: SGHVS and FQNEAQ. The germline V and J ends were trimmed by 5 bases and 4 bases, with 21 bases remaining between them. The CDR3 bases are TGTGCCAGCAGCCCCTACGGTGGAGGCTTGGGAAATCAGCCCCAGCATTTT. Translated, it gives CASSPYGGGLGNQPQHF. The variable domain in full, completed from reference TRBV7-8 and TRBJ1-5, reads GAGVSQSPRYKVAKRGQDVALRCDPISGHVSLFWYQQALGQGPEFLTYFQNEAQLDKSGLPSDRFFAERPEGSVSTLKIQRTQQEDSAVYLCASSPYGGGLGNQPQHFGDGTRLSIL.